These 29 T cell receptor beta chains originate from one sample sequenced in a study of shared clonotypes between healthy human individuals. The method was immunoSEQ multiplex PCR; TCRdb's version includes in-frame clones alone and lacks a portion of them. The sample holds about 2.3 million clones; 85% to 95% are singletons and the top ten take approximately 0.41%. Sequenced input: naive CD4+ T cells from PBMCs. The subset denotes: CD45RA+ positively selected. All receptors derive from a man between 18 and 29 years old in good health. Some clones in this sample may be carry-over from other donors' samples.

This rearrangement joins TRBV4-1 to TRBJ2-2; D possibly corresponds to TRBD2 (5 bases). From germline, CDR1 is MGHRA and CDR2 YSYEKL. The CDR3 consists of 13 residues. V was cut by 4 bases and J by 6 bases, with 9 bases left in between. The CDR3 DNA reads TGCGCCAGCAGCCCCCAGGAGGCCGGGGAGCTGTTTTTT. This translates into CASSPQEAGELFF.

This clone appeared once. DNA for the CDR3: TGTGCCAGCAGCTTGGTGGGTAGCGAGACCTACGAGCAGTACTTC. It specifies CASSLVGSETYEQYF. This chain links TRBV5-5 with TRBJ2-7, with D possibly TRBD2 on 5 matching bases. Trimming took 0 bases from V and 2 from J, leaving 12 bases between them. This CDR3 has 15 amino acids. CDR1 is SGHKS and CDR2 is YYEKEE in the germline V gene (reference sequence).

The gene calls are TRBV5-4 and TRBJ2-3; 9 bases are a match to TRBD1. With V trimmed by 2 bases and J by 5 bases, 6 bases remained unmatched. Germline values: CDR1 SGHNT, CDR2 YYREEE (reference sequence). The CDR3 spans 15 residues. This CDR3 reads CASSFGGQGVDTQYF. DNA for the CDR3: TGTGCCAGCAGCTTCGGGGGACAGGGAGTAGATACGCAGTATTTT.

The gene calls are TRBV29-1 and TRBJ2-2; 7 nucleotides agree with TRBD2. The length of the CDR3 is 14 residues. Germline V gives CDR1 SQVTM, CDR2 ANQGSEA. With 4 bases clipped from V and 0 bases from J, the junction kept 2 bases outside the gene matches. CDR3 region: CSVGEGPNTGELFF. The CDR3 coding sequence is TGCAGCGTTGGGGAGGGACCGAACACCGGGGAGCTGTTTTTT.

J is TRBJ1-2 and V is TRBV7-9, with D unclear. This CDR3 spans 15 amino acids. From germline, CDR1 is SEHNR and CDR2 FQNEAQ (reference sequence). Trimming took off 5 bases at V and 4 bases at J, with 17 bases between the two ends. Here the CDR3 reads CASSPRAGIGYGYTF. CDR3 coding DNA: TGTGCCAGCAGCCCTCGGGCAGGCATTGGCTATGGCTACACCTTC.

The sample holds one count of this clone. The chain uses TRBV18 and TRBJ1-1; 8 bases map to TRBD1. V was pared by 0 bases and J by 1 base, with 7 bases of the junction left unmatched. Looked up from germline, CDR1 is KGHSH and CDR2 is LQKENI. The CDR3 totals 17 residues. The CDR3 spells CASSPPGQVGANTEAFF. For the CDR3, the DNA is TGTGCCAGCTCACCACCGGGACAGGTGGGGGCGAACACTGAAGCTTTCTTT.

The chain employs TRBV5-4 and TRBJ2-2, with TRBD2 matching over 11 bases. Germline values: CDR1 SGHNT, CDR2 YYREEE (reference sequence). The CDR3 loop spans 19 amino acids. V was pared by 2 bases and J by 8 bases, with 17 bases of the junction left unmatched. The CDR3 region is CASSLNREKSSGRFGELFF. For the CDR3, the DNA is TGTGCCAGCAGCTTAAACAGGGAGAAATCTAGCGGGAGGTTTGGGGAGCTGTTTTTT.

Remarks on this clone: Other nucleotide sequences from this sample produce the same CDR3. This chain uses TRBV19 with TRBJ1-1, with 8 nucleotides matching TRBD1. CDR1 LNHDA and CDR2 SQIVND come from the germline V gene (reference sequence). The J segment lost 1 base and the V segment lost 2 bases, leaving 0 bases of the junction unmatched. This CDR3 has 14 residues. The CDR3 loop is CASSITGGNTEAFF. CDR3 bases: TGTGCCAGTAGTATAACAGGGGGGAACACTGAAGCTTTCTTT.

The J gene is TRBJ1-1, the V gene TRBV2, with 7 bases lining up with TRBD1. Germline V CDR1 and CDR2: SNHLY, FYNNEI. V dropped 3 bases and J dropped 7; count of bases not matched to a gene: 5. The CDR3 loop spans 13 amino acids. DNA of the CDR3: TGTGCCAGCAGTGACGAGGGGGCGAATGAAGCTTTCTTT. Its protein is CASSDEGANEAFF.

The V call is TRBV7-7, the J call TRBJ2-2, with unresolved D. The germline V gene encodes CDR1 SSHAT and CDR2 FNYEAQ (reference sequence). The CDR3 spans 13 residues. Trimming left V 4 bases short and J 4 bases short, with 7 bases between. CDR3 sequence: CASSSALTGELFF. The CDR3 DNA reads TGTGCCAGCAGCTCGGCCCTCACCGGGGAGCTGTTTTTT. Full variable domain (remainder filled in from reference TRBV7-7 and TRBJ2-2): GAGVSQSPRYKVTKRGQDVTLRCDPISSHATLYWYQQALGQGPEFLTYFNYEAQPDKSGLPSDRFSAERPEGSISTLTIQRTEQRDSAMYRCASSSALTGELFFGEGSRLTVL.

This chain connects TRBV5-1 to TRBJ2-2, with D perhaps TRBD2 (6 bases). The CDR3 runs 14 residues. Between the trimmed V and J ends, which lost 7 bases and 4 bases, there was a span of 14 bases. Germline V lookup: CDR1 SGHRS, CDR2 YFSETQ. The CDR3 protein is CASSDMGGTGELFF. CDR3 bases: TGCGCCAGCTCGGATATGGGGGGCACCGGGGAGCTGTTTTTT.

J is TRBJ2-7 and V is TRBV27, with 10 nucleotides matching TRBD2. The germline gives CDR1 MNHEY, CDR2 SMNVEV (reference sequence). The CDR3 spans 21 residues. V dropped 2 bases and J dropped 3; count of bases not matched to a gene: 22. This chain's CDR3 is CASSLNIPGLAVIGSGYEQYF. For the CDR3, the DNA is TGTGCCAGCAGTTTAAATATCCCCGGACTAGCGGTCATAGGCTCGGGCTACGAGCAGTACTTC.

On this clone: The same CDR3 is also encoded by other DNA sequences in this sample. The rearrangement links TRBV2 to TRBJ2-5; 11 bases are shared with TRBD1. The germline V gene encodes CDR1 SNHLY and CDR2 FYNNEI. After removal of 4 bases from V and 5 bases from J, the junction contained 3 bases not matched to a gene. The CDR3 spans 14 residues. The CDR3 loop is CASSAGTGGETQYF. The CDR3 DNA reads as TGTGCCAGCAGTGCAGGGACAGGGGGGGAGACCCAGTACTTC.

The chain couples TRBV7-8 to TRBJ2-7, with D perhaps matching TRBD1 (5 bases). The CDR3 length is 13 residues. The V and J ends lost 3 bases and 3 bases respectively, with 9 bases between them. The germline V gene encodes CDR1 SGHVS and CDR2 FQNEAQ. CDR3 region: CASSFSTDYEQYF. The CDR3 region has the DNA TGTGCCAGCAGCTTCTCGACAGACTACGAGCAGTACTTC.

V and J are TRBV10-1 and TRBJ1-1; D unclear. This CDR3 spans 13 amino acids. V shed 0 bases and J shed 6 bases, with 8 bases lying between them. CDR1 and CDR2 (germline): WNHNN, SYGVQD (reference sequence). CDR3 bases: TGCGCCAGCAGTGAGTCAGGTGAGGCTGAAGCTTTCTTT. It yields the protein CASSESGEAEAFF.

V and J are TRBV5-6 and TRBJ1-6; D is unclear. The CDR3 runs 15 residues. The germline CDR1 and CDR2 sequences are SGHDT and YYEEEE. Trimming left V 4 bases short and J 7 bases short, with 15 bases between. The CDR3 bases are TGTGCCAGCAGCGCGGGGAGCGGATTGAATTCACCCCTCCACTTT. This gives the protein CASSAGSGLNSPLHF.

CDR3 amino acids: CASSLDVSANTEAFF. Written as DNA, the CDR3 is TGTGCCAGCAGCTTAGATGTCTCAGCTAACACTGAAGCTTTCTTT. The rearrangement uses TRBV11-1 and TRBJ1-1; D gene ambiguous. The CDR3 length is 15 residues. Germline CDR1 is SGHAT and CDR2 is FQDESV (reference sequence). Trimming pared 1 base from V and 2 bases from J, leaving 11 bases between.

This chain links TRBV28 with TRBJ1-3; no firm D call. Germline V CDR1 and CDR2: MDHEN, SYDVKM. CDR3 length: 16 residues. V gave up 1 base and J gave up 4 bases, with 14 bases separating them. This CDR3 is CASSLSGSKRGNTIYF. As DNA, the CDR3 is TGTGCCAGCAGTTTATCAGGCAGTAAGCGAGGAAACACCATATATTTT.

The rearrangement uses TRBV7-8 and TRBJ2-2; the D is unclear. This CDR3 spans 12 amino acids. The germline V gene encodes CDR1 SGHVS and CDR2 FQNEAQ. The germline V and J ends were trimmed by 1 base and 4 bases, with 1 base remaining between them. CDR3 in DNA: TGTGCCAGCAGCTTAGGCACCGGGGAGCTGTTTTTT. This gives the protein CASSLGTGELFF.

The chain uses TRBV7-2 and TRBJ1-4; D unclear. V lost 1 base and J 7 bases, leaving 19 bases between the germline ends. The CDR3 runs to 17 residues. Germline V lookup: CDR1 SGHTA, CDR2 FQGNSA. CDR3 residues: CASSLVSAALGSEKLFF. The CDR3, as DNA: TGTGCCAGCAGCTTAGTTTCGGCAGCCCTGGGGAGTGAAAAACTGTTTTTT.

This chain's CDR3 is CATSRARTYQETQYF. CDR3 nucleotide sequence: TGTGCCACCAGCAGAGCACGGACTTACCAAGAGACCCAGTACTTC. This chain connects TRBV15 to TRBJ2-5; a possible D gene is TRBD2 (5 bases). The V end lost 1 base, the J end lost 0 bases, and 9 bases lay between the germline ends. CDR1 is LNHNV and CDR2 is YYDKDF in the germline V gene (reference sequence). The CDR3 is made up of 15 amino acids.

This clone is a singleton in its sample. The chain recombines TRBV5-4 with TRBJ2-3; D is possibly TRBD1 or TRBD2 (6 bases each). The V gene lost 1 base and the J gene lost 3 bases, with 15 bases spanning the gap. CDR3 length: 16 residues. Looked up from germline, CDR1 is SGHNT and CDR2 is YYREEE (reference sequence). CDR3 DNA: TGTGCCAGCAGCTTGCTGGGGGGCTATGGGACAGATACGCAGTATTTT. Translation: CASSLLGGYGTDTQYF.

V and J are TRBV28 and TRBJ2-3; no firm D call. The CDR3 is 12 residues long. The ends were cut back, 9 bases at V and 1 base at J, with 8 bases in the middle. CDR1 is MDHEN, CDR2 SYDVKM, per germline. CDR3 coding DNA: TGTGCCAGTTCCATCGGCACAGATACGCAGTATTTT. Protein product: CASSIGTDTQYF.

V and J are TRBV5-5 and TRBJ2-3; TRBD2 matches 13 bases. This CDR3 has 16 amino acids. Germline values: CDR1 SGHKS, CDR2 YYEKEE (reference sequence). The ends lost 7 bases at V and 4 bases at J; junction bases unmatched: 9. The DNA of the CDR3 is TGTGCCAGCGTAGCGTATACTAGCGGGGGGGCAGATACGCAGTATTTT. It yields the protein CASVAYTSGGADTQYF.

Notes on this clone: Other DNA sequences within the sample encode an identical CDR3. V is TRBV7-2 and J is TRBJ2-1, with D possibly called TRBD1 or TRBD2 (5 bases each). Trimming removed 1 base from V and 0 bases from J, with 7 bases in between. Germline V lookup: CDR1 SGHTA, CDR2 FQGNSA. CDR3 length: 15 amino acids. The CDR3 loop reads CASSLGGGSYNEQFF. CDR3 DNA: TGTGCCAGCAGCTTAGGTGGGGGCTCCTACAATGAGCAGTTCTTC.

The chain links TRBV5-4 to TRBJ2-7; 13 bases are a match to TRBD2. V lost 4 bases and J lost 6; bases outside the gene matches: 10. This CDR3 is built from 16 residues. CDR1 is SGHNT, CDR2 YYREEE, per germline (reference sequence). DNA of the CDR3: TGTGCCAGCAGCCGCAGACTAGCGGGAGGTTCGGTCGAGCAGTACTTC. Translated: CASSRRLAGGSVEQYF.

The chain couples TRBV28 to TRBJ1-5; D possibly corresponds to TRBD1 (6 bases). The germline V and J ends were trimmed by 3 bases and 1 base, with 13 bases remaining between them. Per the germline V gene, CDR1 is MDHEN and CDR2 is SYDVKM. The CDR3 is 16 residues long. The CDR3 spells CASSFRRGTSNQPQHF. In nucleotides, the CDR3 is TGTGCCAGCAGTTTTCGGAGGGGGACCAGCAATCAGCCCCAGCATTTT.

On this clone: The sample holds other DNA sequences that translate to the same CDR3. The rearrangement links TRBV18 to TRBJ1-1; a weak D match, TRBD1 (6 bases). The CDR3 is 12 residues long. V shed 6 bases and J shed 5 bases, with 10 bases lying between them. CDR1 and CDR2 (germline): KGHSH, LQKENI. CDR3 region: CASSQRGTEAFF. Here the CDR3 DNA reads TGTGCCAGCTCGCAAAGGGGGACTGAAGCTTTCTTT.

The chain couples TRBV6-5 to TRBJ1-1; D is unclear. CDR1 is MNHEY and CDR2 is SVGAGI in the germline V gene. The V end lost 6 bases, the J end lost 4 bases, and 6 bases lay between the germline ends. CDR3 length equals 11 residues. The CDR3 region is CASSPSTEAFF. In nucleotides, the CDR3 is TGTGCCAGCAGCCCCAGCACTGAAGCTTTCTTT.